The entry that follows covers one T cell receptor (beta chain) sequence. The table lists this clone with a count of one. The target of this receptor is not known. Base qualities are not recorded, but no much larger clone differs from it by a single base. This record comes from a study of blood T cell repertoires in COVID-19 (dated by TCRdb to the early 2020s). Looking at the study overall: Collaborator samples came from the United States, Italy and Spain and covered acute and convalescent phases of COVID-19. Samples were obtained from the ongoing ImmuneRACE study (first 160 participants) and from 1,254 subjects provided by 6 global collaborators. The sample metadata nearly always contained a de-identified subject ID, COVID-19 status, age in years and sex. The repertoires were released in a freely available public database meant as a resource for research on the immune response to SARS-CoV-2. Where available, HLA class I and class II types were obtained from metadata supplied by the sample provider rather than from assay-based typing. The prospective study material was composed of cDNA or gDNA derived from T cells, B-cell-depleted T cells, or PBMCs. Deeply sampled blood TCRbeta repertoires from subjects exposed to, actively infected with, or recovered from COVID-19 were included in the dataset.

TCRbeta CDR3 regions were amplified from genomic DNA using the immunoSEQ Assay, a bias-controlled multiplex PCR. The authors' analysis ran thus. The number of nucleated cells in each sample was estimated by amplification of reference gene primers within the assay. To quantify the absolute abundance of each unique TCRbeta CDR3 rearrangement, sequence reads were collapsed and filtered. For each sample, productive Simpson clonality was calculated as the square root of Simpson's diversity index over productive rearrangements. TCRdb limited this immuneACCESS table to in-frame rearrangements with V and J called. A share of clones is missing; checked studies link under half to unresolved V genes, and the rest is unexplained. D and trimming were read from the DNA, whereas the V and J calls and clone size are those reported in that table. Counted in this sample were fewer than 250,000 clones; roughly 87% of them appeared once. The ten largest account for just over 2.5% of the sample.

Taken from cysteine to phenylalanine, the CDR3 has 16 residues. The read is trimmed to its CDR3 DNA, 48 bases read in frame from base 1. At the junction V is shortened by 4 bases and J by 3 bases, with 17 bases in between. Per the germline V gene, SGHTA is the CDR1 and FQGNSA is the CDR2. Broader findings and caveats from the paper: The quantity of clinical and demographic metadata differed by source and by participant and was supplied without curation.

Enrolling through a virtual design, the prospective study's participants ranged in age from about 18 to 100 years and lived across some 23 United States geographic areas. In the prospective study, participants were assigned to cohorts based on the clinical history participants reported in a screening survey and a study questionnaire. Mobile phlebotomists in the prospective study collected whole blood, serum and a nasopharyngeal or oropharyngeal swab from every participant. Participants in the prospective study had the option to provide additional blood draws and questionnaires over a roughly 2-month period. Before DNA extraction, prospective study blood samples were shipped either frozen or at room temperature.

The chain joins TRBV7-2 to TRBJ2-3; TRBD2 is perhaps the D gene, given 7 matching bases. Sequencing was done on a sample of PBMCs or T cells enriched from blood (not recorded which). The sequence derives from a woman in her twenties or thirties with acute COVID-19. The CDR3 protein sequence reads: CASSSKKGGPTDTQYF. The nucleotide sequence reads TGTGCCAGCAGCTCTAAGAAGGGGGGGCCTACAGATACGCAGTATTTT. When the CDR3 is completed using the reference TRBV7-2 and TRBJ2-3 genes on either side, the full variable domain is GAGVSQSPSNKVTEKGKDVELRCDPISGHTALYWYRQSLGQGLEFLIYFQGNSAPDKSGLPSDRFSAERTGGSVSTLTIQRTQQEDSAVYLCASSSKKGGPTDTQYFGPGTRLTVL.